These 9 T cell receptor beta chains came from one sample sequenced in a study of regulatory T cells in long-lasting Graves disease. Time point here: newly diagnosed GD, antithyroid drugs for less than 3 months. Making the TCR library involved RNA that had been extracted from PBMCs. Construction of the TCR beta libraries employed iRepertoire HTBI primers in conjunction with Arm-PCR of CDR3 regions. TCRdb redid the calling of the multiplex PCR reads with MiXCR, one entry per CDR3 protein. The sample lists about 240,000 distinct CDR3 sequences, around 21% occurring once. The specimen was peripheral blood mononuclear cells (PBMCs), collected at new diagnosis, from a patient treated with antithyroid drugs. These receptors came from a female donor with Graves disease.

This clonotype was found many times. The chain is built from TRBV20-1 and TRBJ2-3, with a weak D call TRBD2 (6 bases). The CDR3 spans 16 residues. CDR1 and CDR2 from the germline V gene are DFQATT and SNEGSKA (reference sequence). The V gene lost 0 bases and the J gene lost 3 bases, with 16 bases spanning the gap. CDR3 loop: CSARDFRRGRTDTQYF. In DNA, the CDR3 is TGCAGTGCTAGAGATTTCCGGCGGGGTCGTACAGATACGCAGTATTTT.

Worth noting for this clonotype: A read error may be the cause here, since a much bigger clone is one base away. The chain's CDR3 is CATRDGLSYEQYF. In DNA form, the CDR3 reads TGTGCCACCCGGGACGGGCTCTCCTACGAGCAGTACTTC. The rearrangement links TRBV10-3 to TRBJ2-7, with D perhaps TRBD1 or TRBD2 (5 bases each). The V and J ends lost 10 bases and 0 bases respectively, with 13 bases between them. Germline loops: CDR1 ENHRY, CDR2 SYGVKD. CDR3 size: 13 residues.

As to this clonotype: The junction departs from the called germline gene at one end, perhaps through a read error. This sequence joins TRBV6-9 and TRBJ1-3, with D possibly being TRBD1 (6 bases). The CDR3 is 14 amino acids. The germline V gene encodes CDR1 MNHGY and CDR2 SVAAGI. The CDR3 nucleotides read TGCGCCAGCAGTGAGGGGGGTGCTGGAAACACCATATATTTT. Translating it yields CASSEGGAGNTIYF.

This clonotype was picked up one time. V usage is TRBV7-8 and J usage is TRBJ2-7, with TRBD1 identical over 9 bases. Per germline, CDR1 SGHVS and CDR2 FQNEAQ. The CDR3 spans 16 residues. Germline trimming cut 4 bases from V and 5 bases from J; bases unmatched to any gene: 12. CDR3 protein: CASSSRSGQGLDEQYF. The DNA for the CDR3 is TGTGCCAGCAGCTCCCGGTCGGGACAGGGCCTCGACGAGCAGTACTTC.

The chain links TRBV10-3 to TRBJ1-4, with D perhaps TRBD1 (5 bases). Germline CDR1 and CDR2: ENHRY and SYGVKD. The CDR3 runs to 15 residues. The ends were cut back, 0 bases at V and 7 bases at J, with 12 bases in the middle. This chain's CDR3 is CAISESRGRSEKLFF. Here the CDR3 DNA reads TGTGCCATCAGTGAGTCAAGGGGCCGGAGTGAAAAACTGTTTTTT.

Remarks on this clonotype: A far larger clone is one nucleotide away, so this likely arose from a read error. This rearrangement joins TRBV5-6 to TRBJ2-5, with D possibly being TRBD2 (6 bases). There are 14 residues in the CDR3. The germline V gene has CDR1 SGHDT and CDR2 YYEEEE. V lost 3 bases and J lost 5, with 14 bases in between. The CDR3 DNA is TGTGCCAGCAGCTACCTCACTAGCCAGGAGACCCAGTACTTC. It yields the protein CASSYLTSQETQYF.

This clonotype was counted ten times or more. The chain combines TRBV20-1 with TRBJ1-2; tentatively, D is TRBD1 (5 bases). CDR1 is DFQATT, CDR2 SNEGSKA, per germline (reference sequence). The ends were cut back, 6 bases at V and 4 bases at J, with 24 bases in the middle. This CDR3 is built from 16 residues. DNA for the CDR3: TGCAGTGCCCCCTCAATTTTGGGGGAAAGTGGCTATGGCTACACCTTC. Protein: CSAPSILGESGYGYTF.

This clonotype was recorded a few times. V is TRBV20-1 and J is TRBJ2-7; 10 nucleotides align to TRBD2. CDR1 DFQATT and CDR2 SNEGSKA come from the germline V gene (reference sequence). This CDR3 is built from 19 residues. V gave up 0 bases and J gave up 0 bases; unmatched junction bases: 14. CDR3 sequence: CSARDLGGAGGLSSYEQYF. The CDR3 DNA reads TGCAGTGCTAGAGATCTCGGAGGAGCGGGAGGGCTCAGCTCCTACGAGCAGTACTTC.

As concerns this clonotype: It may be a read error: a sequence one base away is much more abundant. V and J are TRBV18 and TRBJ2-2; TRBD1 agrees at 8 bases. The CDR3 has 16 residues. The V gene's germline CDR1 is KGHSH and CDR2 LQKENI. Here the CDR3 DNA reads TGTGCCAGCTCAAGTACCGGGACAGGAACCACCGGGGGGCTGTTTTTT. Translated, it gives CASSSTGTGTTGGLFF. Filled out from reference TRBV18 and TRBJ2-2, the complete variable domain reads NAGVMQNPRHLVRRRGQEARLRCSPMKGHSHVYWYRQLPEEGLKFMVYLQKENIIDESGMPKERFSAEFPKEGPSILRIQQVVRGDSAAYFCASSSTGTGTTGGLFFGEGSRLTVL.